A single sample is the source of the 8 T cell receptor beta chains below, sequenced in a study of T cells in Graves' hyperthyroidism and ophthalmopathy (dated by TCRdb to the late 2010s). Library creation used multiplex PCR. Instrument on record: Illumina HiSeq 2000. The TCR beta CDR3 regions were amplified from RNA transcripts. The TCR CDR3 was subjected to a first round of RT-PCR using the HTBI primer set and the Qiagen OneStep RT-PCR kit. The public reads were run again by TCRdb, first through fastp at Q25 and then through MiXCR, and only productive beta chains were kept. Each record represents a unique CDR3 protein, reported with the most common genes and DNA among its rows. Present in this sample are roughly 250,000 distinct CDR3 sequences, over 15% of which were seen just once. Jointly, the top ten make up around 30% of the sample. Specimen: blood. These receptors were collected from a woman aged 18 to 35 with Graves' ophthalmopathy.

At least ten counts were recorded for this clonotype. CDR3: CASSGRTANYGYTF. In DNA, the CDR3 is TGTGCCAGCAGCGGGAGGACAGCTAACTATGGCTACACCTTC. This chain uses TRBV13 with TRBJ1-2, with TRBD1 as a possible D gene (6 bases). The CDR3 sequence is 14 residues long. Germline CDR1 reads PRHDT; CDR2 reads FYEKMQ (reference sequence). V dropped 5 bases and J dropped 0 bases, with 10 bases sitting between them.

This clonotype was counted many times. The chain employs TRBV7-2 and TRBJ2-3; D may be TRBD1 or TRBD2 (5 bases each). This CDR3 spans 15 amino acids. Germline values: CDR1 SGHTA, CDR2 FQGNSA. With 3 bases removed from V and 3 bases from J, the gap between germline ends came to 13 bases. CDR3 nucleotides: TGTGCCAGCAGCTTGATGGGGGTAGGGACAGATACGCAGTATTTT. Translating gives CASSLMGVGTDTQYF.

This clonotype was detected a few times. The chain couples TRBV10-2 to TRBJ2-2; D ambiguous. In germline, CDR1 is WSHSY, CDR2 SAAADI. Trimming cost V 9 bases and J 1 base, with 9 bases left between them. The CDR3 is 13 amino acids. Here the CDR3 DNA reads TGCGCCAGTGAGACGGAGAACACCGGGGAGCTGTTTTTT. Encoded protein: CASETENTGELFF.

Here the CDR3 DNA reads TGTGCCTGGAGTGTCGAAGGGGTGCAGCCCCAGCATTTT. This encodes CAWSVEGVQPQHF. V usage is TRBV30 and J usage is TRBJ1-5, with TRBD1 as a possible D gene (5 bases). V gave up 0 bases and J gave up 7 bases, with 10 bases separating them. This CDR3 spans 13 amino acids. Germline assignment: CDR1 GTSNPN and CDR2 SVGIG (reference sequence).

This clonotype was seen at least ten times. The chain joins TRBV15 to TRBJ1-1, with D unresolved. CDR1 LNHNV and CDR2 YYDKDF come from the germline V gene (reference sequence). CDR3 length: 14 amino acids. Trimming removed 0 bases at V and 4 bases at J, with 9 bases between. The CDR3: CATSRDSVGTEAFF. CDR3 coding DNA: TGTGCCACCAGCAGAGATTCGGTGGGCACTGAAGCTTTCTTT.

This clonotype was counted many times. The chain joins TRBV4-2 to TRBJ1-2, with D perhaps matching TRBD1 (6 bases). V was pared by 0 bases and J by 3 bases, with 17 bases between. The CDR3 covers 17 residues. Germline V CDR1 and CDR2: LGHNA, YNFKEQ. The CDR3 bases are TGTGCCAGCAGCCAAGATACCCCCCAATCAGGGGACTATGGCTACACCTTC. Amino acids: CASSQDTPQSGDYGYTF.

This clonotype was seen at least ten times. The CDR3 here is CASSFTAYNEQFF. CDR3 DNA: TGTGCCAGCAGTTTTACCGCTTACAATGAGCAGTTCTTC. The V call is TRBV27, the J call TRBJ2-1; no clear D gene. Trimming shortened V by 3 bases and J by 4 bases, and 7 bases separated the two germline ends. From germline, CDR1 is MNHEY and CDR2 SMNVEV (reference sequence). CDR3 length equals 13 residues.

This clonotype came up many times. The chain combines TRBV27 with TRBJ2-1; D uncertain. V was shortened by 8 bases and J by 0 bases, with 14 bases between the two germline ends. Germline V lookup: CDR1 MNHEY, CDR2 SMNVEV (reference sequence). This CDR3 is 15 amino acids long. CDR3 in DNA: TGTGCCAGCGCGTTTGACACGAGCTCCTACAATGAGCAGTTCTTC. This encodes CASAFDTSSYNEQFF.